The T cell receptor (beta chain) described here comes from a study of shared clonotypes between healthy human individuals. In the original processing: For the immunoSEQ data, sequences were junction-only without quality scores, so filtering differed. TCRdb's copy holds only in-frame clones and misses some; the assay was immunoSEQ multiplex PCR. For V, J and clone size, that table is used; D and trimming come from the DNA. Of about 490,000 clones listed, 79% are singletons. This clone has a handful of counts. The CDR3 totals 12 residues. Trimming pared 3 bases from V and 6 bases from J, leaving 8 bases between. From germline, CDR1 is WSHSY and CDR2 SAAADI.

This receptor was taken from a woman between 35 and 50 years old in good health. Some clones in this sample may be carry-over from other donors' samples. Specimen: PBMCs. V is TRBV10-2 and J is TRBJ1-2, with D hard to call. The CDR3 DNA sequence: TGCGCCAGCAGTGAACAGAACAATGGCTACACCTTC. It encodes CASSEQNNGYTF.